Reported below is one T cell receptor (beta chain). This specimen comes from a study of technical replicates of blood from a handful of donors. Using immunoSEQ multiplex PCR, the repertoire was profiled, and TCRdb retains in-frame clones only, with some absent. The sample contains around 70,000 clones, 85% to 95% of which appear only once. The V and J ends lost 4 bases and 4 bases respectively, with 25 bases between them. The germline CDR1 and CDR2 sequences are SGHTA and FQGTGA. The CDR3 length is 18 residues. This clonotype originated in a human donor in good health. V gene TRBV7-3 combines with J gene TRBJ1-1; possible D gene TRBD1, 5 bases. Sequencing was performed on T cells isolated from PBMCs. This CDR3 is CASSSGGQGPVQPTEAFF. Written as DNA, the CDR3 is TGTGCCAGCAGCTCCGGCGGTCAGGGCCCCGTCCAGCCCACTGAAGCTTTCTTT. Based on the CDR3 plus reference TRBV7-3 and TRBJ1-1, the full variable domain is GAGVSQTPSNKVTEKGKYVELRCDPISGHTALYWYRQSLGQGPEFLIYFQGTGAADDSGLPNDRFFAVRPEGSVSTLKIQRTERGDSAVYLCASSSGGQGPVQPTEAFFGQGTRLTVV.